Below, 27 T cell receptor beta chains from the same sample are listed, as sequenced in a study of blood T cells in healthy people across ages. Using a J-beta primer mix together with a sample-barcoded 5' primer, a second PCR was run for 7 to 11 cycles. MiXCR, run by TCRdb on the 5' RACE reads, gives a single entry per CDR3 protein. This table has some 1.4 million distinct CDR3 sequences, about 43% appearing once. Sequenced input: blood. These receptors were obtained from a woman aged 18-29 years in good health.

This clonotype was observed a handful of times. The V gene is TRBV6-2 or TRBV6-3, the J gene TRBJ2-5, with 9 bases matching TRBD2. The CDR3 is made up of 17 amino acids. After removal of 0 bases from V and 0 bases from J, the junction contained 5 bases not matched to a gene. The germline gives CDR1 MNHEY, CDR2 SVGEGT. For the CDR3, the DNA is TGTGCCAGCAGTTACTCCTCTAGCGGGGAGTACCAAGAGACCCAGTACTTC. Translation gives CASSYSSSGEYQETQYF.

The chain recombines TRBV10-3 with TRBJ1-3; D might be TRBD1 (6 bases). The CDR3 contains 13 residues. Trimming shortened V by 8 bases and J by 0 bases, and 8 bases separated the two germline ends. Germline assignment: CDR1 ENHRY and CDR2 SYGVKD. DNA of the CDR3: TGTGCCATCCAGGGGACCTCTGGAAACACCATATATTTT. As protein: CAIQGTSGNTIYF.

This clonotype was detected a few times. V gene TRBV2 combines with J gene TRBJ2-7; D possibly corresponds to TRBD1 (5 bases). Germline V gene lookup returns CDR1 SNHLY and CDR2 FYNNEI. The CDR3 spans 14 residues. Between the trimmed V and J ends, which lost 7 bases and 3 bases, there was a span of 16 bases. Here the CDR3 reads CASISQGFSYEQYF. The CDR3 DNA reads TGTGCCAGCATCTCCCAGGGTTTTAGCTACGAGCAGTACTTC.

This clonotype showed up just a few times. The V gene is TRBV14, the J gene TRBJ2-5; the D is unclear. The assigned J gene may be wrong: the sequence end matches TRBJ2-7 better. Germline CDR1 is SGHDN and CDR2 is FVKESK. The CDR3 consists of 14 residues. CDR3 sequence (DNA): TGTGCCAGCAGTTCCCTCAGCGAGCTCTACGAGCAGTACTTC. Its protein product is CASSSLSELYEQYF.

The CDR3 reads CATSNSPGSGYEQYF. The CDR3 region has the DNA TGTGCCACTTCCAATTCCCCGGGGAGCGGGTACGAGCAGTACTTC. The chain recombines TRBV27 with TRBJ2-5, with D possibly TRBD2 on 6 matching bases. The tail of the sequence fits TRBJ2-7 better, so the J call may be wrong. CDR3 size: 15 residues. Germline CDR1 reads MNHEY; CDR2 reads SMNVEV (reference sequence).

The chain recombines TRBV6-5 with TRBJ2-3; the match to TRBD2 covers 12 bases. From germline, CDR1 is MNHEY and CDR2 SVGAGI. There are 19 residues in the CDR3. The ends lost 3 bases at V and 5 bases at J; junction bases unmatched: 15. The CDR3 is CASSYPLWLAGGLGDTQYF. The CDR3 bases are TGTGCCAGCAGTTATCCCCTGTGGCTAGCGGGAGGGCTGGGAGATACGCAGTATTTT.

This chain links TRBV7-3 with TRBJ2-1; 15 bases line up with TRBD2. CDR3 length: 18 residues. Germline V CDR1 and CDR2: SGHTA, FQGTGA. V was clipped by 5 bases and J by 5 bases; unmatched bases: 10. This chain's CDR3 is CASSRPLGLAGGHNEQFF. In nucleotides, the CDR3 is TGTGCCAGCAGCCGCCCCTTGGGACTAGCGGGGGGACACAATGAGCAGTTCTTC.

V is TRBV7-2 and J is TRBJ2-7, with 14 bases that match TRBD2. The trim removed 8 bases at V and 7 bases at J, leaving 7 bases unmatched. Germline V gene sequence: CDR1 SGHTA, CDR2 FQGNSA. The CDR3 totals 14 residues. This chain's CDR3 is CASGTSGSFDEQYF. For the CDR3, the DNA is TGTGCCAGCGGGACTAGCGGGAGTTTCGATGAGCAGTACTTC.

This chain's CDR3 is CASSGDQGGTDTQYF. DNA of the CDR3: TGTGCCAGCAGCGGGGACCAGGGGGGAACAGATACGCAGTATTTT. This sequence joins TRBV14 and TRBJ2-3; maybe TRBD1 (7 bases). The V gene's germline CDR1 is SGHDN and CDR2 FVKESK. Trimming shortened V by 5 bases and J by 3 bases, and 15 bases separated the two germline ends. This CDR3 has 15 residues. Drawing the rest from reference TRBV14 and TRBJ2-3, the complete variable domain is EAGVTQFPSHSVIEKGQTVTLRCDPISGHDNLYWYRRVMGKEIKFLLHFVKESKQDESGMPNNRFLAERTGGTYSTLKVQPAELEDSGVYFCASSGDQGGTDTQYFGPGTRLTVL.

J is TRBJ2-7 and V is TRBV7-9; D gene ambiguous. The V end lost 5 bases, the J end lost 5 bases, and 16 bases lay between the germline ends. The CDR3 is 14 residues long. Germline V gene lookup returns CDR1 SEHNR and CDR2 FQNEAQ (reference sequence). The CDR3 sequence is CASSSSTLPHEQYF. The CDR3 nucleotides are TGTGCCAGCAGCAGCTCGACTCTGCCCCACGAGCAGTACTTC.

This chain connects TRBV29-1 to TRBJ2-6; D gene ambiguous. CDR3 length: 12 residues. Germline V CDR1 and CDR2: SQVTM, ANQGSEA. Trimming removed 5 bases at V and 4 bases at J, with 6 bases between. In DNA form, the CDR3 reads TGCAGCGTTCCTGAGGGGGCCAACGTCCTGACTTTC. This codes for CSVPEGANVLTF.

The chain joins TRBV28 to TRBJ2-7; 7 bases fit TRBD1. V shed 7 bases, J shed 4 bases, and the junction held 10 bases outside the gene matches. The CDR3 consists of 14 residues. Per the germline V gene, CDR1 is MDHEN and CDR2 is SYDVKM. The CDR3 spells CASNMDRSLYEQYF. The DNA of the CDR3 is TGTGCCAGCAACATGGACAGGAGTCTTTACGAGCAGTACTTC.

The chain uses TRBV29-1 and TRBJ2-7; TRBD1 matches 8 bases. CDR1 and CDR2 from the germline V gene are SQVTM and ANQGSEA. The CDR3 extends over 18 amino acids. V shed 4 bases and J 0 bases; nucleotides not matched to a gene: 17. The CDR3 sequence is CSVGDQRDRRFSSYEQYF. CDR3 DNA sequence: TGCAGCGTTGGAGATCAAAGGGACAGGAGGTTCAGCTCCTACGAGCAGTACTTC.

The rearrangement links TRBV12-3 or TRBV12-4 to TRBJ2-6; D may correspond to TRBD1 or TRBD2 (5 bases each). V was cut by 6 bases and J by 0 bases, with 12 bases left in between. CDR3 size: 16 residues. CDR3 in DNA: TGTGCCAGCAGCCCGGGACGGAACTCTGGGGCCAACGTCCTGACTTTC. It is translated as CASSPGRNSGANVLTF.

The CDR3 loop reads CASSLGGARSNYGYTF. CDR3 bases: TGTGCCAGCAGCTTAGGGGGGGCGAGGTCTAACTATGGCTACACCTTC. V is TRBV7-8 and J is TRBJ1-2; TRBD1 might be the D (6 bases). The length of the CDR3 is 16 residues. Between the trimmed V and J ends, which lost 1 base and 0 bases, there was a span of 12 bases. CDR1 and CDR2 from the germline V gene are SGHVS and FQNEAQ.

The rearrangement uses TRBV20-1 and TRBJ2-1; D may be TRBD1 or TRBD2 (5 bases each). The length of the CDR3 is 16 residues. The V gene's germline CDR1 is DFQATT and CDR2 SNEGSKA (reference sequence). The V gene lost 6 bases and the J gene lost 0 bases, with 18 bases spanning the gap. The CDR3 here is CSALSGAPSSYNEQFF. For the CDR3, the DNA is TGCAGTGCGCTGTCCGGGGCCCCGAGCTCCTACAATGAGCAGTTCTTC.

The chain combines TRBV29-1 with TRBJ1-4; no clear D gene. V lost 8 bases, J lost 5 bases, and 18 bases lay in between. The CDR3 has 14 residues. In germline, CDR1 is SQVTM, CDR2 ANQGSEA. The CDR3 DNA reads TGCAGCTTCCTTTGGAGGGAGGACAATGAAAAACTGTTTTTT. Amino acids: CSFLWREDNEKLFF.

This clonotype was seen repeatedly, ten times or more. CDR3 bases: TGTGCCATCAGTGAGTCGACCAGAAATTACGAGCAGTACTTC. It specifies CAISESTRNYEQYF. This chain connects TRBV10-3 to TRBJ2-7; D unclear. CDR1 is ENHRY and CDR2 is SYGVKD in the germline V gene. V was trimmed by 0 bases and J by 4 bases, leaving 10 bases between them. CDR3 size: 14 residues.

The chain combines TRBV20-1 with TRBJ1-2, with 10 bases that match TRBD1. The germline V gene encodes CDR1 DFQATT and CDR2 SNEGSKA (reference sequence). The CDR3 runs to 18 residues. Trimming removed 0 bases from V and 1 base from J; junction bases left unmatched: 11. CDR3: CSARDSSVRDRGNYGYTF. CDR3 nucleotide sequence: TGCAGTGCTAGAGATTCTAGTGTACGGGACAGGGGTAACTATGGCTACACCTTC.

A single count supports this clonotype. J is TRBJ2-1 and V is TRBV27, with 8 bases fitting TRBD2. The CDR3 consists of 15 residues. J was trimmed by 7 bases and V by 0 bases; bases with no gene match: 5. Germline-derived CDR1 and CDR2 are MNHEY and SMNVEV (reference sequence). The CDR3 reads CASSLSISGTNEQFF. CDR3 sequence (DNA): TGTGCCAGCAGTTTATCGATTAGCGGGACAAATGAGCAGTTCTTC.

V and J are TRBV2 and TRBJ2-1, with 10 bases fitting TRBD2. The ends lost 6 bases at V and 8 bases at J; junction bases unmatched: 10. The CDR3 sequence is 15 residues long. Looked up from germline, CDR1 is SNHLY and CDR2 is FYNNEI. The CDR3 DNA is TGTGCCAGCAGACCGGGACTAGCGAGCTTCGATGAGCAGTTCTTC. It yields the protein CASRPGLASFDEQFF.

As DNA, the CDR3 is TGTGCCAGCAGTCTTCTCGACAGGATCACAGATACGCAGTATTTT. Protein sequence: CASSLLDRITDTQYF. The chain joins TRBV9 to TRBJ2-3, with D perhaps TRBD1 (6 bases). Trimming stripped 5 bases from V and 2 bases from J, with 15 bases between. Germline CDR1 is SGDLS and CDR2 is YYNGEE. The CDR3 runs to 15 residues.

V gene TRBV29-1 combines with J gene TRBJ1-1; maybe TRBD1 (5 bases). Germline loops: CDR1 SQVTM, CDR2 ANQGSEA. Trimming left V 3 bases short and J 12 bases short, with 17 bases between. This CDR3 is 12 amino acids long. The CDR3 sequence is CSVDSGWGATFF. Written as DNA, the CDR3 is TGCAGCGTTGATTCGGGCTGGGGCGCGACTTTCTTT. Looking up the rest from reference TRBV29-1 and TRBJ1-1 gives the full variable domain: SAVISQKPSRDICQRGTSLTIQCQVDSQVTMMFWYRQQPGQSLTLIATANQGSEATYESGFVIDKFPISRPNLTFSTLTVSNMSPEDSSIYLCSVDSGWGATFFGQGTRLTVV.

This clonotype was picked up a small number of times. The CDR3 DNA sequence: TGTGCCAGCAGTAAGGACAGGGAGGGGAACATTCAGTACTTC. Protein product: CASSKDREGNIQYF. This chain links TRBV2 with TRBJ2-4, with a possible D match to TRBD1 (8 bases). CDR1 and CDR2 (germline): SNHLY, FYNNEI. The CDR3 is made up of 14 amino acids. Trimming took 5 bases from V and 7 from J, leaving 15 bases between them.

This chain uses TRBV6-5 with TRBJ1-6; TRBD1 agrees at 8 bases. V was clipped by 3 bases and J by 10 bases; unmatched bases: 17. This CDR3 region has 18 residues. Per the germline V gene, CDR1 is MNHEY and CDR2 is SVGAGI. Here the CDR3 reads CASSYTGTGSPIRSPLHF. In DNA form, the CDR3 reads TGTGCCAGCAGTTATACCGGGACAGGTTCCCCTATAAGGTCACCCCTCCACTTT.

This clonotype has only a few counts. The chain combines TRBV4-2 with TRBJ1-2; D ambiguous. Trimming left V 0 bases short and J 5 bases short, with 10 bases between. This CDR3 comprises 14 residues. Per the germline V gene, CDR1 is LGHNA and CDR2 is YNFKEQ. The CDR3 DNA is TGTGCCAGCAGCCAAGATGCAGGACTTTATGGCTACACCTTC. Its protein product is CASSQDAGLYGYTF.

This clonotype has a handful of counts. The chain joins TRBV7-8 to TRBJ2-3; D is unclear. The CDR3 extends over 14 amino acids. Looked up from germline, CDR1 is SGHVS and CDR2 is FQNEAQ. The V gene lost 5 bases and the J gene lost 2 bases, with 11 bases spanning the gap. This CDR3 reads CASSPGPHTDTQYF. The CDR3 DNA reads as TGTGCCAGCAGCCCAGGACCGCACACAGATACGCAGTATTTT. Complete variable domain (other parts from reference TRBV7-8 and TRBJ2-3): GAGVSQSPRYKVAKRGQDVALRCDPISGHVSLFWYQQALGQGPEFLTYFQNEAQLDKSGLPSDRFFAERPEGSVSTLKIQRTQQEDSAVYLCASSPGPHTDTQYFGPGTRLTVL.